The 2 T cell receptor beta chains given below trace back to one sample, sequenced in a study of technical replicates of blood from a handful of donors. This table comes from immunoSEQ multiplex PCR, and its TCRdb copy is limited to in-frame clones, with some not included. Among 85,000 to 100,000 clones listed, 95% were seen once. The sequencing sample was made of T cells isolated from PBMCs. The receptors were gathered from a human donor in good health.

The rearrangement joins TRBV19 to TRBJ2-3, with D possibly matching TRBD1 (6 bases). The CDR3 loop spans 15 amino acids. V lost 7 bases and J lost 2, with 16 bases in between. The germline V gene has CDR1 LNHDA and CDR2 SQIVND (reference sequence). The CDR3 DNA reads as TGTGCCAGTAAGGTGGGGGCCCTCAACACAGATACGCAGTATTTT. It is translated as CASKVGALNTDTQYF.

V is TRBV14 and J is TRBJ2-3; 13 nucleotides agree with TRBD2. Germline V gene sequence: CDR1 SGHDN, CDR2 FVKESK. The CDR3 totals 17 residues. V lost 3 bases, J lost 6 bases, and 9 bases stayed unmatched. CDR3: CASSHYLLAGGSDTQYF. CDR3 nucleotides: TGTGCCAGCAGCCATTATCTACTAGCGGGAGGGTCGGATACGCAGTATTTT.